Each of the 5 T cell receptor beta chains below was sequenced from the same sample in a study of blood T cell repertoires in COVID-19. The table came from immunoSEQ multiplex PCR; TCRdb's copy has only in-frame clones and leaves some out. Of more than 65,000 clones listed, approximately 78% were seen once; the top ten hold roughly 7.4%. The sequencing sample was made of peripheral blood. Receptors were obtained from a human donor in a cohort sampled during active COVID-19.

V gene TRBV9 combines with J gene TRBJ2-1; unclear D gene. The CDR3 spans 12 residues. Trimming removed 4 bases at V and 2 bases at J, with 4 bases between. CDR1 and CDR2 from the germline V gene are SGDLS and YYNGEE. DNA for the CDR3: TGTGCCAGCAGCCCAACCTACAATGAGCAGTTCTTC. As protein: CASSPTYNEQFF.

This chain uses TRBV18 with TRBJ1-6; unclear D gene. Per the germline V gene, CDR1 is KGHSH and CDR2 is LQKENI. The CDR3 is made up of 15 amino acids. V gave up 2 bases and J gave up 3 bases, with 8 bases separating them. The CDR3 coding sequence is TGTGCCAGCTCACCAACACAGCTCTATAATTCACCCCTCCACTTT. It encodes CASSPTQLYNSPLHF.

The J gene is TRBJ1-2, the V gene TRBV2; TRBD1 matches at 10 bases. J lost 3 bases, V lost 7 bases, and 5 bases had no gene match. Germline V gene lookup returns CDR1 SNHLY and CDR2 FYNNEI. The CDR3 sequence is 14 residues long. Here the CDR3 DNA reads TGTGCCAGCACCCAGGACAGGGGGTACTATGGCTACACCTTC. This translates into CASTQDRGYYGYTF.

The rearrangement joins TRBV20-1 to TRBJ1-1; D gene unclear. Germline V gene data show CDR1 as DFQATT and CDR2 as SNEGSKA (reference sequence). Trimming left V 1 base short and J 11 bases short, with 11 bases between. This CDR3 contains 11 residues. The CDR3 sequence is CSARGNPGAFF. DNA of the CDR3: TGCAGTGCTAGAGGGAACCCAGGCGCTTTCTTT.

The chain links TRBV7-8 to TRBJ1-5; 9 nucleotides match TRBD1. With 5 bases clipped from V and 7 bases from J, the junction kept 9 bases outside the gene matches. CDR1 is SGHVS, CDR2 FQNEAQ, per germline. CDR3 length: 15 residues. For the CDR3, the DNA is TGTGCCAGCAGCCCGGACAGGGGCTCCGTGCAGCCCCAGCATTTT. This sequence encodes CASSPDRGSVQPQHF.